What follows describes a single T cell receptor (beta chain). This clone's antigen is unknown. No base qualities exist here, and no much larger clone lies one base off it. The data belong to a study of blood T cell repertoires in COVID-19 (TCRdb year 2020). About the investigation overall: Collaborator samples came from the United States, Italy and Spain and covered acute and convalescent phases of COVID-19. Where HLA class I and class II types were available, the types were taken from metadata supplied by the sample provider, not from assay-based typing. The repertoires were released in a freely available public database intended as a resource for research on the immune response to SARS-CoV-2. The samples were drawn from the first 160 participants of the ongoing ImmuneRACE study and from 950 to 1,500 subjects provided by 6 global collaborators. The dataset comprised deeply sampled blood TCRbeta repertoires from subjects exposed to, actively infected with, or recovered from COVID-19. A de-identified subject ID, COVID-19 status, age in years and sex were almost always included in the sample metadata. The prospective study material was composed of cDNA or gDNA derived from T cells, B-cell-depleted T cells, or PBMCs. Study-wide findings and limitations: The amount of clinical and demographic metadata varied by source and participant and was provided uncurated.

TCRbeta CDR3 regions were amplified from genomic DNA using the immunoSEQ Assay, a bias-controlled multiplex PCR. For the original study's pipeline: The number of nucleated cells in each sample was estimated from the amplification of reference gene primers within the assay. To quantify the absolute abundance of each unique TCRbeta CDR3 rearrangement, sequence reads were collapsed and filtered. For each sample, productive Simpson clonality was calculated by taking the square root of Simpson's diversity index across productive rearrangements. This is the immuneACCESS table as TCRdb keeps it, with only in-frame sequences that have V and J called. A part of the clones is gone; compared with another copy, unresolved V genes explain less than half, and the rest is unexplained. V, J and clone size are taken as reported in that table, and D and trimming were inferred from the DNA itself. The sample yields approximately 110,000 clones; approximately 78% were counted once. Approximately 7.9% of the sample goes to the ten largest clones.

The CDR3 numbers 16 residues from cysteine through phenylalanine. Here the CDR3 DNA is all that survives: 48 bases in frame from base 1. V is pruned by 4 bases and J by 5 bases, leaving 8 bases of the junction without a gene match. In the germline V gene, CDR1 corresponds to SGHRS and CDR2 to YFSETQ. Whole blood was collected in K2EDTA tubes by collaborating institutions according to the institutions' own protocols. For TCRbeta analysis, collaborators shipped samples as frozen whole blood, isolated PBMCs, or DNA extracted from either of those sample types. This receptor was taken from a man between 65 and 79 years old with acute or convalescent COVID-19. Sequenced material: peripheral blood. The V gene is TRBV5-1 and the J gene is TRBJ2-3, with 12 bases aligning to TRBD1. The bases read TGCGCCAGCAGCCTGGGGGACAGGGGGCGCGTAGATACGCAGTATTTT. It codes for CASSLGDRGRVDTQYF.